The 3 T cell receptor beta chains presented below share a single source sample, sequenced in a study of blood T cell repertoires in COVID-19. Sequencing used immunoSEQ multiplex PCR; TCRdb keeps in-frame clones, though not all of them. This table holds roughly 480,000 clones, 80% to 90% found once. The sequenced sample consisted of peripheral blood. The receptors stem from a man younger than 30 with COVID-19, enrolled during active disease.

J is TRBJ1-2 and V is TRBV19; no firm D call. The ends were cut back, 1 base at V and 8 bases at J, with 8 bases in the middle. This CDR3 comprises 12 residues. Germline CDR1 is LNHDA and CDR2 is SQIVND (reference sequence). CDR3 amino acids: CASSIGASGYTF. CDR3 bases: TGTGCCAGTAGTATAGGGGCATCGGGCTACACCTTC.

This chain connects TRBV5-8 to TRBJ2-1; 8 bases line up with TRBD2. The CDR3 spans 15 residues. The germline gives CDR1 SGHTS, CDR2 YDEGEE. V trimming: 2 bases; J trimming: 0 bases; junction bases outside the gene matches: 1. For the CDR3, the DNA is TGTGCCAGCAGCTTAGCGGGAGACTCCTACAATGAGCAGTTCTTC. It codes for CASSLAGDSYNEQFF.

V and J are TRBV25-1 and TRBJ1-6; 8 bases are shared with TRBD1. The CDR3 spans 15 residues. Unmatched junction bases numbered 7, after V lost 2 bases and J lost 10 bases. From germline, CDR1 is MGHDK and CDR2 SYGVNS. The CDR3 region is CASSENGQGGSPLHF. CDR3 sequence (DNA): TGTGCCAGCAGTGAAAATGGACAGGGAGGGTCACCCCTCCACTTT.